The rows below give T cell receptor beta chains drawn from one sample of a study of cytomegalovirus exposure and HLA in healthy donors. Sequencing was performed with immunoSEQ multiplex PCR; in TCRdb, only in-frame clones are kept and a portion is missing. The data hold 90,000 to 140,000 clones, with around 73% observed a single time. The specimen sequenced was PBMCs. The receptors come from a man between 25 and 39 years old in good health and CMV-seronegative. CDR3s include the opening cysteine and the closing phenylalanine or tryptophan. Fields, in order: D gene, clone size, J gene, V gene, CDR3 protein, CDR3 DNA. D genes are given only for firm matches. A clone size is listed for some rows: how often the clone was seen (once, few, many), or a class if it is expanded.

D: -
size: -
J: TRBJ1-2
V: TRBV4-3
CDR3: CASSQPTGFGYTF
DNA: TGCGCCAGCAGCCAACCTACAGGGTTTGGCTACACCTTC

D: -
size: -
J: TRBJ2-3
V: TRBV11-3
CDR3: CASSLGYRERSTDTQYF
DNA: TGTGCCAGCAGCTTAGGGTACAGGGAGAGGAGCACAGATACGCAGTATTTT

D: TRBD1
size: -
J: TRBJ2-5
V: TRBV6-5
CDR3: CASSLQGARGETQYF
DNA: TGTGCCAGCAGTCTTCAGGGGGCCAGGGGGGAGACCCAGTACTTC

D: -
size: few
J: TRBJ1-5
V: TRBV27
CDR3: CASSHTSNQPQHF
DNA: TGTGCCAGCAGCCACACGAGCAATCAGCCCCAGCATTTT

D: -
size: -
J: TRBJ1-2
V: TRBV27
CDR3: CASSFREDYGYTF
DNA: TGTGCCAGCAGTTTCCGGGAGGACTATGGCTACACCTTC

D: -
size: -
J: TRBJ2-2
V: TRBV6-5
CDR3: CASSSAAAGTGELFF
DNA: TGTGCCAGCAGTTCCGCGGCCGCGGGCACCGGGGAGCTGTTTTTT

D: TRBD1
size: -
J: TRBJ2-1
V: TRBV28
CDR3: CASSFGDRAQYNEQFF
DNA: TGTGCCAGCAGTTTTGGGGACAGGGCACAATACAATGAGCAGTTCTTC

D: -
size: -
J: TRBJ2-3
V: TRBV19
CDR3: CASSSRNSDTQYF
DNA: TGTGCCAGTAGTAGTCGTAATTCGGATACGCAGTATTTT

D: TRBD2
size: -
J: TRBJ2-1
V: TRBV28
CDR3: CASSLNGRAGEQFF
DNA: TGTGCCAGCAGTTTAAACGGGAGGGCCGGTGAGCAGTTCTTC

D: TRBD1
size: -
J: TRBJ1-2
V: TRBV6-5
CDR3: CASRRQGQVYGYTF
DNA: TGTGCCAGCAGACGCCAGGGACAGGTCTATGGCTACACCTTC

D: TRBD1
size: -
J: TRBJ2-1
V: TRBV5-4
CDR3: CASRYDRVDNEQFF
DNA: TGTGCCAGCAGGTACGACAGGGTAGACAATGAGCAGTTCTTC

D: TRBD1
size: -
J: TRBJ1-4
V: TRBV5-1
CDR3: CASSPGQHNEKLFF
DNA: TGCGCCAGCAGCCCGGGACAGCATAATGAAAAACTGTTTTTT

D: TRBD1
size: -
J: TRBJ1-2
V: TRBV6-1
CDR3: CASSSTGGAHYGYTF
DNA: TGTGCCAGCAGTTCGACAGGGGGCGCGCACTATGGCTACACCTTC

D: -
size: -
J: TRBJ2-5
V: TRBV6-5
CDR3: CASSYAGEETQYF
DNA: TGTGCCAGCAGTTATGCCGGGGAGGAGACCCAGTACTTC

D: TRBD1
size: -
J: TRBJ1-2
V: TRBV7-2
CDR3: CASSFDRGSYTF
DNA: TGTGCCAGCAGCTTTGACAGGGGAAGCTACACCTTC